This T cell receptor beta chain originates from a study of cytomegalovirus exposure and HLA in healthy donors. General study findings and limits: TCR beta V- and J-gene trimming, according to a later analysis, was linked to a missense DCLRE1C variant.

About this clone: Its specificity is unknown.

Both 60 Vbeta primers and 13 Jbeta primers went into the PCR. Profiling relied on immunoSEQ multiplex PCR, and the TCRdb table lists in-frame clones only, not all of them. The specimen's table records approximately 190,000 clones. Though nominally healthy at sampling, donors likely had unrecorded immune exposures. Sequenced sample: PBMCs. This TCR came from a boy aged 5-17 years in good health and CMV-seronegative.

The CDR3 protein is CASSVVGGATHTEAFF. In DNA form, the CDR3 reads TGTGCCAGCAGCGTAGTAGGGGGGGCTACTCACACTGAAGCTTTCTTT. V is TRBV9 and J is TRBJ1-1, with a possible D match to TRBD1 (6 bases). V was trimmed by 0 bases and J by 3 bases, leaving 15 bases between them. The CDR3 loop spans 16 amino acids. Per germline, CDR1 SGDLS and CDR2 YYNGEE. Based on the CDR3 plus reference TRBV9 and TRBJ1-1, the full variable domain is DSGVTQTPKHLITATGQRVTLRCSPRSGDLSVYWYQQSLDQGLQFLIQYYNGEERAKGNILERFSAQQFPDLHSELNLSSLELGDSALYFCASSVVGGATHTEAFFGQGTRLTVV.